This T cell receptor beta chain was sequenced in a study of shared clonotypes between healthy human individuals. Profiled with immunoSEQ multiplex PCR; TCRdb holds only in-frame clones, not every one. Of more than 2 million clones listed, 90% to 97% were seen once; the top ten hold about 0.13%. Note on this clone: Its antigen is still unknown. Other DNA sequences within the sample encode an identical CDR3.

Germline values: CDR1 SGHRS, CDR2 YFSETQ. Trimming stripped 5 bases from V and 3 bases from J, with 12 bases between. The CDR3 sequence is 13 residues long. Study-level findings and limits: In contrast to clonotypes shared by all four donors, non-shared clonotypes had lower generation probabilities. Generally, naive subsets came out with larger estimated richness than memory subsets.

The investigators split CD4+ cells into a CD45RA+ naive subset and a CD45RA-negative memory subset. The V and J genes are TRBV5-1 and TRBJ2-7; TRBD1 or TRBD2 may be the D gene (5 bases each). This TCR was sampled from a man younger than 35 in good health. Material for sequencing was naive CD4+ T cells sorted from blood. The subset denotes: CD45RA+ positively selected. CDR3 sequence: CASSQGGGYEQYF. The CDR3 DNA is TGCGCCAGCAGTCAGGGCGGAGGCTACGAGCAGTACTTC.